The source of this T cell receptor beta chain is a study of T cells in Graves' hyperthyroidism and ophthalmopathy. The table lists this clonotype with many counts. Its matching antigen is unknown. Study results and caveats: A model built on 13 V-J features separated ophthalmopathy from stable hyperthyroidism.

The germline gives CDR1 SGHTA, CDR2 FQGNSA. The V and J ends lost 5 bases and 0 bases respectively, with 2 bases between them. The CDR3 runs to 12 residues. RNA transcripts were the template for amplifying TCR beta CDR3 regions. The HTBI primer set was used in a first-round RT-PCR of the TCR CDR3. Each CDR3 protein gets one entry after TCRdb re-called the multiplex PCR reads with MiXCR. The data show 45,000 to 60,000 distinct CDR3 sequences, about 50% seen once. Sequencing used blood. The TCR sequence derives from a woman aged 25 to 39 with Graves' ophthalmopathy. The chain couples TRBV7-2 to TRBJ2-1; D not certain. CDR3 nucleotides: TGTGCCAGCAGCACCTCCTACAATGAGCAGTTCTTC. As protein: CASSTSYNEQFF.